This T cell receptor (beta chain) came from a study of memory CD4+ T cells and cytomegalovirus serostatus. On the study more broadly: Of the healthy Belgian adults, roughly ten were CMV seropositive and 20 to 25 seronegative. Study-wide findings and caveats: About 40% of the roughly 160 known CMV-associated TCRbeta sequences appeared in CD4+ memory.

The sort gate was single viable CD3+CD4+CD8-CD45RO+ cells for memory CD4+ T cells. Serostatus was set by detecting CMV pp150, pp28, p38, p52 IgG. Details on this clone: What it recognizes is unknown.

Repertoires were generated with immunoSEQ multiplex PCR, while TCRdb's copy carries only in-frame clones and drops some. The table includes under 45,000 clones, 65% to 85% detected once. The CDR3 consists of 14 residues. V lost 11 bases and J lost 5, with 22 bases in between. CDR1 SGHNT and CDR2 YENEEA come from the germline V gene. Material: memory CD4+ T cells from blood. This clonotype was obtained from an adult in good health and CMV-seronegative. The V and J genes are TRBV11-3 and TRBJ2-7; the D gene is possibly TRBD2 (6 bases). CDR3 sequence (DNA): TGTGCCGTAGTTACCCTCTTGGGGAGGCACGAGCAGTACTTC. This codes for CAVVTLLGRHEQYF.